This T cell receptor beta chain was found in a study of blood T cell repertoires in COVID-19. Study-level information: COVID-19 samples, acute and convalescent, were from the United States, Italy and Spain. From T cells, B-cell-depleted T cells, or PBMCs came the material, which was cDNA or gDNA.

The V end lost 10 bases, the J end lost 0 bases, and 15 bases lay between the germline ends. There are 15 residues in the CDR3. CDR1 and CDR2 from the germline V gene are MNHEY and SVGAGI. Source study methods: Estimates of nucleated cell counts were drawn from the amplification of reference gene primers. Sequenced by immunoSEQ multiplex PCR; TCRdb stores in-frame clones only, minus some. V and J calls and clone size follow that table, whereas D and trimming were derived from the DNA. Of about 49,000 clones listed, around four fifths are singletons. Sequenced input: peripheral blood. The rearrangement uses TRBV6-5 and TRBJ2-2, with D possibly TRBD1 on 5 matching bases. The clonotype was recovered from an older woman with acute or convalescent COVID-19. DNA of the CDR3: TGTGCCACGCCAACAGGTCGAACGAACACCGGGGAGCTGTTTTTT. This encodes CATPTGRTNTGELFF.